The present T cell receptor (beta chain) was sequenced within a study of blood T cell repertoires in COVID-19. The CDR3 is made up of 14 amino acids. Per the germline V gene, CDR1 is GTSNPN and CDR2 is SVGIG (reference sequence). V lost 4 bases and J lost 0, with 13 bases in between. Repertoires were generated with immunoSEQ multiplex PCR, while TCRdb's copy carries only in-frame clones and drops some. This sample has some 300,000 clones, with approximately 88% found just once. This sequence was found in a woman between 25 and 40 years old who had recovered from COVID-19. The V and J genes are TRBV30 and TRBJ2-7; D might be TRBD2 (6 bases). The sequenced material came from peripheral blood. The CDR3 is CAWNGGGSSYEQYF. For the CDR3, the DNA is TGTGCCTGGAATGGAGGAGGGAGCTCCTACGAGCAGTACTTC.